The rows below give T cell receptor beta chains drawn from one sample of a study of blood T cell repertoires in COVID-19. Method: immunoSEQ multiplex PCR; TCRdb's copy keeps in-frame clones and lacks some. Of about 110,000 clones listed, about 83% were seen once; the top ten hold roughly 4%. Sample: peripheral blood. These receptors all stem from a woman in her seventies with acute or convalescent COVID-19. The CDR3 runs from the conserved cysteine through the conserved F or W. A D gene is named only where the DNA matches it firmly. Rows may omit the clone size; those that give it use once, few, many or a size class.

j_call | clone_size | d_call | v_call | cdr3_aa | cdr3_nt
TRBJ2-1 | NA | NA | TRBV27 | CASSLLNEQFF | TGTGCCAGCAGTCTACTAAATGAGCAGTTCTTC
TRBJ2-1 | once | TRBD2 | TRBV5-1 | CASQAGVQQFF | TGCGCCAGCCAAGCGGGAGTTCAGCAGTTCTTC
TRBJ1-2 | once | NA | TRBV12-3/TRBV12-4 | CASSLAQGGYTF | TGTGCCAGCAGTTTAGCGCAGGGTGGCTACACCTTC
TRBJ1-1 | NA | NA | TRBV27 | CASSRMGGTEAFF | TGTGCCAGCAGCCGAATGGGGGGGACTGAAGCTTTCTTT
TRBJ2-3 | NA | NA | TRBV10-3 | CAISPSEDTQYF | TGTGCCATCAGCCCTTCTGAGGATACGCAGTATTTT
TRBJ2-3 | NA | TRBD1 | TRBV13 | CASSLGLSTGGLDTQYF | TGTGCCAGCAGCTTAGGGTTGTCGACAGGGGGGCTTGATACGCAGTATTTT
TRBJ2-7 | NA | NA | TRBV4-1 | CASRESGLRSEQYF | TGCGCCAGCAGAGAGTCAGGGCTCCGGAGCGAGCAGTACTTC
TRBJ1-5 | NA | NA | TRBV10-2 | CASSEGGGANQPQHF | TGCGCCAGCAGTGAGGGAGGGGGGGCTAATCAGCCCCAGCATTTT
TRBJ2-1 | once | NA | TRBV24-1 | CATSDPSTVYNEQFF | TGTGCCACCAGTGATCCCTCGACAGTTTACAATGAGCAGTTCTTC
TRBJ2-1 | NA | TRBD1 | TRBV9 | CASSRRDRGNEQFF | TGTGCCAGCAGTCGGCGGGACAGGGGTAATGAGCAGTTCTTC
TRBJ1-2 | NA | NA | TRBV3-1/TRBV3-2 | CASSPRGQLYGYTF | TGTGCCAGCAGCCCGCGCGGACAGCTCTATGGCTACACCTTC
TRBJ1-5 | NA | NA | TRBV28 | CASSYGQILNQPQHF | TGTGCCAGCAGTTATGGACAGATCCTCAATCAGCCCCAGCATTTT
TRBJ2-1 | NA | TRBD1 | TRBV7-2 | CASRAQGVGYNEQFF | TGTGCCAGCAGAGCCCAGGGGGTGGGATACAATGAGCAGTTCTTC
TRBJ1-5 | NA | NA | TRBV7-2 | CASSPTGGNSFNQPQHF | TGTGCCAGCAGCCCGACAGGAGGAAATTCTTTCAATCAGCCCCAGCATTTT
TRBJ2-3 | NA | TRBD2 | TRBV28 | CASKGLAGGGGRNTQYF | TGTGCCAGCAAAGGACTAGCGGGAGGAGGGGGACGGAATACGCAGTATTTT
TRBJ1-2 | NA | NA | TRBV14 | CASSPGVHYGYTF | TGTGCCAGCAGCCCAGGGGTTCACTATGGCTACACCTTC
TRBJ2-2 | NA | NA | TRBV28 | CASSFLWRVATGELFF | TGTGCCAGCAGTTTCCTCTGGCGGGTTGCCACCGGGGAGCTGTTTTTT
TRBJ1-6 | NA | TRBD1 | TRBV9 | CASSSGGSVGYNSPLHF | TGTGCCAGCAGCTCAGGGGGGTCTGTAGGTTATAATTCACCCCTCCACTTT
TRBJ1-1 | NA | NA | TRBV3-1/TRBV3-2 | CASSPSGARNTEAFF | TGTGCCAGCAGCCCTTCTGGGGCCCGGAACACTGAAGCTTTCTTT
TRBJ2-5 | NA | NA | TRBV5-1 | CASSFSTAQETQYF | TGCGCCAGCAGCTTCTCGACAGCCCAAGAGACCCAGTACTTC
TRBJ2-5 | few | TRBD1 | TRBV6-5 | CAGAFHGTGETQYF | TGTGCCGGGGCATTCCACGGGACAGGGGAGACCCAGTACTTC
TRBJ2-1 | once | NA | TRBV18 | CASSPSHGNEQFF | TGTGCCAGCTCACCAAGTCACGGGAATGAGCAGTTCTTC
TRBJ1-5 | NA | NA | TRBV9 | CASSLDEGQPQHF | TGTGCCAGCAGCCTAGACGAGGGACAGCCCCAGCATTTT
TRBJ2-7 | NA | NA | TRBV6-5 | CASSYSNRDYEQYF | TGTGCCAGCAGTTACTCAAACAGGGATTACGAGCAGTACTTC
TRBJ1-6 | NA | NA | TRBV27 | CASSTTGLGNSPLHF | TGTGCCAGCAGTACCACAGGGCTTGGCAATTCACCCCTCCACTTT
TRBJ2-3 | NA | TRBD1 | TRBV5-4 | CASSSPDRAGDTQYF | TGTGCCAGCAGCTCCCCGGACAGGGCTGGAGATACGCAGTATTTT
TRBJ2-1 | NA | TRBD1 | TRBV5-6 | CASSYRYTGDWSSYNEQFF | TGTGCCAGCAGTTATCGGTATACAGGGGATTGGAGCTCCTACAATGAGCAGTTCTTC
TRBJ1-1 | NA | NA | TRBV11-3 | CASSLGGQNTEAFF | TGTGCCAGCAGCTTGGGGGGGCAGAACACTGAAGCTTTCTTT
TRBJ2-3 | NA | NA | TRBV5-1 | CASSKSQGMTDTQYF | TGCGCCAGCAGCAAATCGCAGGGCATGACAGATACGCAGTATTTT
TRBJ2-6 | NA | NA | TRBV6-1 | CASSAPGGSGANVLTF | TGTGCCAGCAGTGCCCCCGGGGGATCTGGGGCCAACGTCCTGACTTTC
TRBJ2-1 | NA | NA | TRBV11-2 | CASSLGRVGNEQFF | TGTGCCAGCAGCTTAGGCAGGGTTGGTAATGAGCAGTTCTTC
TRBJ2-3 | NA | TRBD2 | TRBV4-3 | CASSQDWSGGGHTDTQYF | TGCGCCAGCAGCCAAGACTGGAGCGGGGGGGGTCACACAGATACGCAGTATTTT
TRBJ1-1 | NA | NA | TRBV7-2 | CAVSGPDAHGGMNTEAFF | TGTGCCGTCTCGGGTCCGGACGCCCATGGAGGAATGAACACTGAAGCTTTCTTT
TRBJ1-4 | NA | NA | TRBV18 | CASSPNGRENEKLFF | TGTGCCAGCTCACCAAATGGGAGGGAAAATGAAAAACTGTTTTTT
TRBJ1-6 | NA | NA | TRBV7-2 | CASSFSFSSPLHF | TGTGCCAGCAGCTTCTCCTTCAGTTCACCCCTCCACTTT
TRBJ2-3 | NA | TRBD1 | TRBV28 | CASTQNRGRSTDTQYF | TGTGCCAGCACCCAAAACAGGGGGCGAAGCACAGATACGCAGTATTTT
TRBJ1-2 | NA | TRBD1 | TRBV19 | CASKDRGDYGYTF | TGTGCCAGTAAGGACAGGGGCGACTATGGCTACACCTTC